This T cell receptor beta chain originates from a study of blood T cells in healthy people across ages. For the second PCR, which ran for about 7 to 11 cycles, a sample-barcoded 5' primer and a J-beta primer mix were used. Each of the cDNA molecules was tagged by a template-switch adaptor with 12 random nucleotides. TCRdb re-called the 5' RACE reads through MiXCR, storing one row per CDR3 protein. The sample gives around 800,000 distinct CDR3 sequences, around a quarter of which show up once; 3% is in the top ten. About this clonotype: Antigen unknown.

Broader study findings: The study lacked donor CMV status, which possibly confounded expanded clonotype changes. Roughly linear declines in TCR beta diversity per million T cells occurred with age.

Between the trimmed V and J ends, which lost 4 bases and 0 bases, there was a span of 17 bases. CDR3 length: 17 residues. CDR1 and CDR2 (germline): LGHDT, YNNKEL (reference sequence). These data also featured in a second study, about T cells of mothers and their children. This second report adds: Biologically related mothers and children overlapped slightly more than unrelated pairs, a non-significant difference.

The rearrangement uses TRBV3-1 and TRBJ2-3, with D perhaps TRBD2 (6 bases). The receptor was isolated from a boy aged 10-17 years in good health. Sequencing was performed on blood. The CDR3 sequence is CASSRYPGTSSTDTQYF. Here the CDR3 DNA reads TGTGCCAGCAGCCGGTATCCCGGGACTTCTAGCACAGATACGCAGTATTTT.